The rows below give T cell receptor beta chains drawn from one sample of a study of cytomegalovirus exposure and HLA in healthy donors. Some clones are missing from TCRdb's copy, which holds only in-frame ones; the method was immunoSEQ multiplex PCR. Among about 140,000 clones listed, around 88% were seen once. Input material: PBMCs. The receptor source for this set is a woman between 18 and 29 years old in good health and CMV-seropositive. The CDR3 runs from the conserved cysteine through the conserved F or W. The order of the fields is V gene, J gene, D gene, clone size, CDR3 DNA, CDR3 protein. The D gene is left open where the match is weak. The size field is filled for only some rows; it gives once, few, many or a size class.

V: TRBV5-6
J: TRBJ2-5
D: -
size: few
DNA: TGTGCCAGCAGCTTGGACCAGGCCGTCTCGGAGACCCAGTACTTC
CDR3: CASSLDQAVSETQYF

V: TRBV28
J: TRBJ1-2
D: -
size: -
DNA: TGTGCCAGCAGTTTAAGGGGCTATGGCTACACCTTC
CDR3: CASSLRGYGYTF

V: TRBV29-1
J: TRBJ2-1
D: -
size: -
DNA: TGCAGCGTTGAGGCTGTCTTGCATCGGTTCTTC
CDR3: CSVEAVLHRFF

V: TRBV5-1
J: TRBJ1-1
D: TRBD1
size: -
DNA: TGCGCCAGCAGCTATGGGACAGGGGGCACTGAAGCTTTCTTT
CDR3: CASSYGTGGTEAFF

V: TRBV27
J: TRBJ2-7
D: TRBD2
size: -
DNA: TGTGCCAGCAGAGATCTAGCGGGTCGCTACGAGCAGTACTTC
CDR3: CASRDLAGRYEQYF

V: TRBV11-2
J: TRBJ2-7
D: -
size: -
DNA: TGTGCCAGCAGCTTAGAAATCGGGGGCGAGCAGTACTTC
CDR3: CASSLEIGGEQYF

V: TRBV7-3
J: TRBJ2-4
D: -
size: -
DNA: TGTGCCAGCAGCTTACAGCGGGCCTTAGCCAAAAACATTCAGTACTTC
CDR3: CASSLQRALAKNIQYF

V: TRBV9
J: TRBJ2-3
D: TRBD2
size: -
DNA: TGTGCCAGCAGCGGCGGACTAGCGGGTTGGGGGACAGATATGCAGTATTTT
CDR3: CASSGGLAGWGTDMQYF

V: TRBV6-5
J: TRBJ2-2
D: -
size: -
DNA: TGTGCCAGCAGTTGGGGTAGGGGGACCGGGGAGCTGTTTTTT
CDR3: CASSWGRGTGELFF

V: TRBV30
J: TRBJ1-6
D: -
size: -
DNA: TGTGCCTGGAGTGTAAAGGGTCGGGGTAGCTCCTATAATTCACCCCTCCACTTT
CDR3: CAWSVKGRGSSYNSPLHF

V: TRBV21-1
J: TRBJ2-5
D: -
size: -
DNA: TGTGCCAGCAGCCCCCTAAGCCACTGCCAAGAGACCCAGTACTTC
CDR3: CASSPLSHCQETQYF

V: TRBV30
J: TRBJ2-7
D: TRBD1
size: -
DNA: TGTGCCTGGAGTGTAACAGGGGTCTTTTACGAGCAGTACTTC
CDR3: CAWSVTGVFYEQYF

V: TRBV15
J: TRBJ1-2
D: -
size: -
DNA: TGTGCCACCAGGGGGGGGAACTATGGCTACACCTTC
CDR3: CATRGGNYGYTF

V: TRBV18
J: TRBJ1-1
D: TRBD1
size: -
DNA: TGTGCCAGCTCACCGGGACAGGGGAGGAACACTGAAGCTTTCTTT
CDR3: CASSPGQGRNTEAFF

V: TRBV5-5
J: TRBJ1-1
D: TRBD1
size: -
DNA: TGTGCCAGCAGCTTCGGACAGGGGTCTTGGAGCACTGAAGCTTTCTTT
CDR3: CASSFGQGSWSTEAFF

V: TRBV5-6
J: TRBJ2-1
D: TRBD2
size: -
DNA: TGTGCCAGCAGGGGGACTAGTTTCGATGAGCAGTTCTTC
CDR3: CASRGTSFDEQFF

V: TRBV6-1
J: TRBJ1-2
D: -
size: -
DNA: TGTGCCAGCAGGTCAGATAACTATGGCTACACCTTC
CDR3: CASRSDNYGYTF

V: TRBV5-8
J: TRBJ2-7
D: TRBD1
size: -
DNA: TGTGCCAGCAGCCTTGGACAGGGGGTCTACGAGCAGTACTTC
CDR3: CASSLGQGVYEQYF

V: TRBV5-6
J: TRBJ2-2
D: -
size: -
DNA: TGTGCCAGCAGCCCGTCGTTCGCGAGCCAAAACACCGGGGAGCTGTTTTTT
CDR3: CASSPSFASQNTGELFF

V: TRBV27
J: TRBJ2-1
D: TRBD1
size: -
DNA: TGTGCCAGCACCCTGGGGCAGGGGGCCTACAATGAGCAGTTCTTC
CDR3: CASTLGQGAYNEQFF

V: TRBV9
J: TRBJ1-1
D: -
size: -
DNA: TGTGCCAGCAGCGTAGCGGGGGTGATGAACACTGAAGCTTTCTTT
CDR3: CASSVAGVMNTEAFF

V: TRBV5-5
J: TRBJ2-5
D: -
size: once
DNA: TGTGCCAGCAGCCTCCCTTGGCAGGGGGGAGTAGAGACCCAGTACTTC
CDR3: CASSLPWQGGVETQYF

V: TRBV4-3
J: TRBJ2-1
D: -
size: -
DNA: TGCGCCAGCAGCCAACTACTCCGGGATGAGCAGTTCTTC
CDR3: CASSQLLRDEQFF

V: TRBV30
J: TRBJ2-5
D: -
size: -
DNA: TGTGCCTGGACCCCCGCGGAGACCCAGTACTTC
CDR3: CAWTPAETQYF

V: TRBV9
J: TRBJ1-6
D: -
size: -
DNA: TGTGCCAGCAGCGTAGCAGCGGGAAGCGATTCACCCCTCCACTTT
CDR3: CASSVAAGSDSPLHF

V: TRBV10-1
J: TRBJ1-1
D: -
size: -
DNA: TGCGCCAGCAGTGAGAGAGGGAAAGCTTTCTTT
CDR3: CASSERGKAFF

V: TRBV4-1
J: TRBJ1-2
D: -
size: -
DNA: TGCGCCAGCGGCCCGATTCAGGGGAACTATGGCTACACCTTC
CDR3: CASGPIQGNYGYTF

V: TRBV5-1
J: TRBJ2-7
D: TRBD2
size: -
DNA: TGCGCCAGCAGCTTTGCGGGGGGCGCTTCCTACGAGCAGTACTTC
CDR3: CASSFAGGASYEQYF

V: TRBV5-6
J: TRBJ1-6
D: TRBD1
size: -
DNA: TGTGCCAGCAGCTCTCGGACAGGGCTAAGCTCACCCCTCCACTTT
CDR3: CASSSRTGLSSPLHF

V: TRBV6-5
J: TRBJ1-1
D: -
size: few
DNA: TGTGCCACCTGGGACACTTCTGGGGGCACTGAAGCTTTCTTT
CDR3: CATWDTSGGTEAFF

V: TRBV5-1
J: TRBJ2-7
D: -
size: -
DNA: TGCGCCAGCAAACAGGGAAACTCCCACGAGCAGTACTTC
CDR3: CASKQGNSHEQYF

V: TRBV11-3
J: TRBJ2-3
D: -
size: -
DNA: TGTGCCAGCAGCTTAGATGAGTCGAGAATCACAGATACGCAGTATTTT
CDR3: CASSLDESRITDTQYF

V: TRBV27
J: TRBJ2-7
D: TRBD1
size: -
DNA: TGTGCCAGCAGAGGGACAGGGTCCTACGAGCAGTACTTC
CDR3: CASRGTGSYEQYF

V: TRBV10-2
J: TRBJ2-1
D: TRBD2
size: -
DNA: TGCGCCAGCAGTGAGTCACTAGCGGGAGGATACAATGAGCAGTTCTTC
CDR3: CASSESLAGGYNEQFF

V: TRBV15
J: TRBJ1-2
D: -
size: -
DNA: TGTGCCACCAGCACTACGGACAGTCAGGGCTATGGCTACACCTTC
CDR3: CATSTTDSQGYGYTF

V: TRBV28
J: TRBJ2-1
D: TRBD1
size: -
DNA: TGTGCCAGCACCTCCGCCGGGACAGCAGCTTCCTACAATGAGCAGTTCTTC
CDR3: CASTSAGTAASYNEQFF

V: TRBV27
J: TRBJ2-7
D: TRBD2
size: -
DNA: TGTGCCAGCAGTCCCCCCGCCGGGACTAGCGCCTACGAGCAGTACTTC
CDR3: CASSPPAGTSAYEQYF

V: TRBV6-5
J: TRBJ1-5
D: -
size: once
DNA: TGTGCCAGCAGTTACGGAGGGGAGGGGGAGCCCCAGCATTTT
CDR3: CASSYGGEGEPQHF

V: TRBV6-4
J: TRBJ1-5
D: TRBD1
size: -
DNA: TGTGCCAGCAGTGACATACAGGGGGCTCGGAATCAGCCCCAGCATTTT
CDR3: CASSDIQGARNQPQHF

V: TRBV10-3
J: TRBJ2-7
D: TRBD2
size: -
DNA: TGTGCCATCACAGGGACTACCTCCTACGAGCAGTACTTC
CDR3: CAITGTTSYEQYF

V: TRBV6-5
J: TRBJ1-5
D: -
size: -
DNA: TGTGCCAGCACTCCCAGAACAGCAGATCAGCCCCAGCATTTT
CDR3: CASTPRTADQPQHF

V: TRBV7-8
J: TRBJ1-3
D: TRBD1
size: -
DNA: TGTGCCAGCAGCATACAGGGGGCTTCTGGAAACACCATATATTTT
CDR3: CASSIQGASGNTIYF

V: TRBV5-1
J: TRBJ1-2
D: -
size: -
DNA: TGCGCCAGCAGCTTACAGGGAGATGGCTACACCTTC
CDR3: CASSLQGDGYTF

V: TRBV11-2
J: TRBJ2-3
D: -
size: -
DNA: TGTGCCAGCAGCTTAGCTTGGTCAGGGTTTGGCACAGATACGCAGTATTTT
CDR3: CASSLAWSGFGTDTQYF